Listed below are T cell receptor beta chains from one sample, sequenced in a study of cytomegalovirus exposure and HLA in healthy donors. Only in-frame clones appear in the TCRdb table, and some are missing; sequencing was by immunoSEQ multiplex PCR. The table lists around 180,000 clones, 75% to 85% of them singletons, with around 2% in the top ten. The sequenced sample consisted of PBMCs. The receptors originated from a woman aged 18-29 years in good health and CMV-seropositive. CDR3s include the opening cysteine and the closing phenylalanine or tryptophan. D genes are given only for firm matches. The size of a clone is reported for some rows only, either as once, few or many, or as a class for expanded clones.

d_call	j_call	v_call	clone_size	cdr3_aa	cdr3_nt
.	TRBJ1-1	TRBV7-9	.	CSSSHLEAFF	TGTTCCAGCAGCCACCTAGAAGCTTTCTTT
.	TRBJ2-1	TRBV6-5	.	CASSSGGAYNEQFF	TGTGCCAGCAGTTCGGGTGGCGCCTACAATGAGCAGTTCTTC
.	TRBJ1-2	TRBV4-3	.	CASSRLHSDSYGYTF	TGCGCCAGCAGCCGGCTGCACTCGGACAGCTATGGCTACACCTTC
.	TRBJ1-3	TRBV28	.	CASGRAGNTIYF	TGTGCCAGCGGCAGGGCTGGAAACACCATATATTTT
.	TRBJ2-6	TRBV11-2	.	CASSLDRLYSKEANVLTF	TGTGCCAGCAGCTTAGACCGACTGTATTCTAAGGAGGCCAACGTCCTGACTTTC
TRBD1	TRBJ2-5	TRBV5-4	few	CASSSYRGSSKETQYF	TGTGCCAGCAGCTCCTACAGGGGATCGTCCAAAGAGACCCAGTACTTC
TRBD2	TRBJ2-1	TRBV18	.	CASWPLERGTYNEQFF	TGTGCCAGCTGGCCCCTGGAGCGGGGGACCTACAATGAGCAGTTCTTC
.	TRBJ2-3	TRBV13	.	CASSLLRDTQYF	TGTGCCAGCAGCTTGCTGCGGGATACGCAGTATTTT
TRBD1	TRBJ1-1	TRBV6-6	.	CASSSQGAEAFF	TGTGCCAGCAGTTCTCAGGGGGCTGAAGCTTTCTTT
.	TRBJ2-7	TRBV13	.	CASSALYEQYF	TGTGCCAGCAGCGCACTCTACGAGCAGTACTTC
TRBD1	TRBJ1-6	TRBV27	once	CASSWDRVSSYNSPLHF	TGTGCCAGCAGTTGGGACAGGGTGAGCTCCTATAATTCACCCCTCCACTTT
.	TRBJ2-3	TRBV7-9	.	CASSLVGDTQYF	TGTGCCAGCAGTTTAGTTGGCGATACGCAGTATTTT
TRBD1	TRBJ1-2	TRBV5-1	.	CASSLGDRTGDFYGYTF	TGCGCCAGCAGCTTGGGGGACAGAACAGGCGACTTCTATGGCTACACCTTC
.	TRBJ1-1	TRBV6-1	.	CASSEAPAGTEAFF	TGTGCCAGCAGTGAAGCCCCAGCGGGTACTGAAGCTTTCTTT
TRBD1	TRBJ1-4	TRBV6-5	.	CASSSSGTAYEKLFF	TGTGCCAGCAGTTCCTCCGGGACAGCTTATGAAAAACTGTTTTTT
.	TRBJ1-5	TRBV2	.	CASSANRHHNQPQHF	TGTGCCAGCAGTGCTAACCGCCATCACAATCAGCCCCAGCATTTT
TRBD2	TRBJ2-1	TRBV11-1	.	CASSLLSGGPWNPYNEQFF	TGTGCCAGCAGCTTACTAAGCGGGGGGCCGTGGAACCCCTACAATGAGCAGTTCTTC
.	TRBJ1-1	TRBV28	.	CASRASYRGNEAFF	TGTGCCAGCAGAGCCTCTTATCGGGGGAATGAAGCTTTCTTT
TRBD2	TRBJ2-1	TRBV19	.	CASSLSRSGGHNEQFF	TGTGCCAGTAGTCTTTCACGAAGCGGGGGGCACAATGAGCAGTTCTTC
.	TRBJ2-6	TRBV6-4	.	CASSDSTGSGANVLTF	TGTGCCAGCAGTGACTCAACCGGCTCTGGGGCCAACGTCCTGACTTTC
.	TRBJ2-3	TRBV7-2	once	CASTNAGGAARADTQYF	TGTGCCAGCACCAACGCTGGGGGGGCCGCTAGGGCAGATACGCAGTATTTT
.	TRBJ1-1	TRBV7-8	.	CASSRTSNTEAFF	TGTGCCAGCAGCAGAACATCGAACACTGAAGCTTTCTTT
.	TRBJ1-3	TRBV5-1	.	CASILSMTGISGNTIYF	TGCGCCAGCATCCTTAGTATGACGGGGATCTCTGGAAACACCATATATTTT
.	TRBJ1-1	TRBV29-1	.	CSVAARLNTEAFF	TGCAGCGTTGCCGCCAGGCTAAACACTGAAGCTTTCTTT
.	TRBJ1-1	TRBV5-5	.	CASSPEGYYTEAFF	TGTGCCAGCAGCCCCGAGGGCTATTACACTGAAGCTTTCTTT
.	TRBJ1-6	TRBV6-4	.	CASSETANSPLHF	TGTGCCAGCAGTGAGACAGCTAATTCACCCCTCCACTTT
.	TRBJ2-2	TRBV30	once	CAWGRSRELFF	TGTGCCTGGGGGCGATCTCGGGAGCTGTTTTTT
.	TRBJ2-5	TRBV6-5	.	CASSYQGQETQYF	TGTGCCAGCAGTTACCAGGGACAAGAGACCCAGTACTTC
.	TRBJ1-2	TRBV7-6	once	CASSFLGEDGYTF	TGTGCCAGCAGTTTTTTAGGGGAAGATGGCTACACCTTC
.	TRBJ1-5	TRBV5-6	.	CASSLGGALGGQPQHF	TGTGCCAGCAGCCTAGGGGGGGCGTTGGGAGGGCAGCCCCAGCATTTT
TRBD1	TRBJ2-2	TRBV6-4	few	CASGQTGDGTGELFF	TGTGCCAGCGGTCAAACAGGGGACGGCACCGGGGAGCTGTTTTTT
TRBD1	TRBJ2-1	TRBV11-1	.	CASSLGQGGYNEQFF	TGTGCCAGCAGCTTGGGACAGGGAGGCTACAATGAGCAGTTCTTC
.	TRBJ1-1	TRBV27	.	CATRRGTEAFF	TGTGCCACTCGCCGCGGCACTGAAGCTTTCTTT
TRBD1	TRBJ1-4	TRBV6-4	.	CASSQQGGTNEKLFF	TGTGCCAGCAGTCAACAGGGGGGAACTAATGAAAAACTGTTTTTT
.	TRBJ2-3	TRBV27	.	CASSLSAGTDTQYF	TGTGCCAGCAGTTTATCGGCAGGGACAGATACGCAGTATTTT
TRBD1	TRBJ1-4	TRBV6-5	once	CASSYSAGTGDEKLFF	TGTGCCAGCAGTTACTCGGCCGGGACAGGGGACGAAAAACTGTTTTTT
.	TRBJ2-3	TRBV11-3	.	CASSLDSGAGSDTQYF	TGTGCCAGCAGCTTAGACTCCGGAGCAGGGTCAGATACGCAGTATTTT
.	TRBJ2-1	TRBV7-2	once	CASSPLGGWSYNEQFF	TGTGCCAGCAGCCCGTTGGGGGGATGGTCCTACAATGAGCAGTTCTTC
.	TRBJ2-5	TRBV13	once	CASSLLGARQETQYF	TGTGCCAGCAGCTTACTGGGGGCGCGCCAAGAGACCCAGTACTTC
.	TRBJ2-3	TRBV7-2	.	CASSLKASTQYF	TGTGCCAGCAGCTTAAAAGCCTCTACGCAGTATTTT
.	TRBJ1-5	TRBV7-2	few	CASSFGGASNNQPQHF	TGTGCCAGCAGCTTCGGGGGGGCTAGTAACAATCAGCCCCAGCATTTT
.	TRBJ1-1	TRBV6-5	.	CASSRGVDGNTEAFF	TGTGCCAGCAGTCGGGGGGTTGACGGGAACACTGAAGCTTTCTTT
.	TRBJ1-6	TRBV2	.	CASSDQDSLNSPLRF	TGTGCCAGCAGTGACCAGGACAGCCTAAATTCACCCCTCCGCTTT
.	TRBJ2-2	TRBV5-1	.	CASSLDWTGELFF	TGCGCCAGCAGCTTGGACTGGACCGGGGAGCTGTTTTTT
.	TRBJ1-2	TRBV6-6	.	CASSYRRGDYGYTF	TGTGCCAGCAGTTACAGGCGGGGTGACTATGGCTACACCTTC